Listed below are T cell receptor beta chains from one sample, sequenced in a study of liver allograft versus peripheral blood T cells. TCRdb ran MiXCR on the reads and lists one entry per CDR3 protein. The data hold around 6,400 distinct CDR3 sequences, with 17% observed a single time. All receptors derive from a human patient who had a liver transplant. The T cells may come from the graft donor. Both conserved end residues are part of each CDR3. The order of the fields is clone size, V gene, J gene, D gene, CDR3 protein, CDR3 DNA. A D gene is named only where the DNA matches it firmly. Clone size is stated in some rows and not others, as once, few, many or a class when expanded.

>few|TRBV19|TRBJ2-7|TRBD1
CASSRDRVSYEQYF
TGTGCCAGTAGTAGAGACAGGGTGTCCTACGAGCAGTACTTC
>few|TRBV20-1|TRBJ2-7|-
CSAMKSDSSYEQYF
TGCAGTGCCATGAAATCGGACAGCTCCTACGAGCAGTACTTC
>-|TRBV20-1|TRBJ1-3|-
CSAAKIGGFGNTIYF
TGCAGTGCTGCGAAGATCGGGGGCTTTGGAAACACCATATATTTT
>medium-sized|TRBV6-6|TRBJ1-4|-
CASRPTGFNEKLFF
TGTGCCAGCAGACCCACAGGGTTTAATGAAAAACTGTTTTTT
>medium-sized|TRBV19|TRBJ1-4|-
CASTSPGEKLFF
TGTGCCAGTACGAGTCCGGGTGAAAAACTGTTTTTT
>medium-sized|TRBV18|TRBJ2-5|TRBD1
CASSPPPRHTGTGGRETQYF
TGTGCCAGCTCACCACCTCCCCGCCACACGGGGACAGGGGGCAGGGAGACCCAGTACTTC
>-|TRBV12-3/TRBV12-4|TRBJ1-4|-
CASSFRGVEKLFF
TGTGCCAGCAGTTTTAGAGGCGTCGAAAAACTGTTTTTT
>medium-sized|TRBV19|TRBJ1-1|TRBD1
CASRTGTGIRDTEAFF
TGTGCCAGTAGAACCGGGACAGGGATTCGAGACACTGAAGCTTTCTTT
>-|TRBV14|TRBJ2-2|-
CASSQEWGVPGELFF
TGTGCCAGCAGCCAAGAGTGGGGGGTCCCCGGGGAGCTGTTTTTT
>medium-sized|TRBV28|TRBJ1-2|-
CASSLRSYGYTF
TGTGCCAGCAGTTTAAGAAGCTATGGCTACACCTTC
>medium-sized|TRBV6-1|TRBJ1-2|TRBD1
CASSEGPGQGYGYTF
TGTGCCAGCAGCGAAGGTCCGGGACAGGGCTATGGCTACACCTTC
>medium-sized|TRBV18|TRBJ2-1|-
CASSPGARGSSYNEQFF
TGTGCCAGCTCACCAGGGGCACGGGGGAGCTCCTACAATGAGCAGTTCTTC
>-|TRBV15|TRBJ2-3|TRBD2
CATSSLTSGRGTQYF
TGTGCCACCAGCAGCCTGACTAGCGGGAGGGGTACGCAGTATTTT
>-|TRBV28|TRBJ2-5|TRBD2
CASSLIAGGQETQYF
TGTGCCAGCAGTTTAATAGCGGGAGGGCAAGAGACCCAGTACTTC
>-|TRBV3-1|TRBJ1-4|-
CASSQVNEKLFF
TGTGCCAGCAGCCAAGTTAATGAAAAACTGTTTTTT
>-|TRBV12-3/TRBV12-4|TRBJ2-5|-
CASSFKRGETQYF
TGTGCCAGCAGTTTTAAAAGGGGAGAGACCCAGTACTTC
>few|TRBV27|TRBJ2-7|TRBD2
CASSLSGGLGFVQYF
TGTGCCAGCAGTTTATCGGGGGGGTTGGGGTTCGTGCAGTACTTC
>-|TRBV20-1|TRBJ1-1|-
CSAKKTGPVGNTEAFF
TGCAGTGCTAAAAAAACAGGGCCGGTAGGCAACACTGAAGCTTTCTTT
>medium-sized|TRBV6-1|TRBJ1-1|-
CASSELRQLNTEAFF
TGTGCCAGCAGTGAATTAAGACAGCTGAACACTGAAGCTTTCTTT
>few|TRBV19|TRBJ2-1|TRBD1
CASSVTRDRGLEQFF
TGTGCCAGTAGTGTGACCCGGGACAGGGGGCTTGAGCAGTTCTTC
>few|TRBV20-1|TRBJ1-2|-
CSARESGQGVSYGYTF
TGCAGTGCTAGAGAAAGCGGGCAGGGAGTGAGCTATGGCTACACCTTC
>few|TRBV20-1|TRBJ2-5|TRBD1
CSARADRGQGETQYF
TGCAGTGCTAGAGCCGACAGGGGGCAAGGGGAGACCCAGTACTTC
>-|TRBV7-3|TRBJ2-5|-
CASSSNRQETQYF
TGTGCCAGCAGCTCGAACAGACAAGAGACCCAGTACTTC
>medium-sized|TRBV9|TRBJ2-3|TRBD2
CASSGQAGGTDTQYF
TGTGCCAGCAGCGGTCAAGCGGGGGGCACAGATACGCAGTATTTT
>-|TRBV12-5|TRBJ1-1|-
CASGLDGLISEAFF
TGTGCTAGTGGTTTGGACGGACTGATTTCTGAAGCTTTCTTT
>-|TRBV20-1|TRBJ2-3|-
CSARVPSDTQYF
TGCAGTGCTAGAGTACCTAGCGATACGCAGTATTTT